The rows below give T cell receptor beta chains drawn from one sample of a study of OX40 agonist ivuxolimab in advanced cancers. Measured with immunoSEQ multiplex PCR; TCRdb has only the in-frame clones, and not every one. Altogether approximately 28,000 clones are present, 86% being singletons, with the ten largest covering under 30%. The material sequenced was CD4+ or CD8+ T cells sorted from blood, taken in a trial of the OX40 agonist ivuxolimab. The receptors here all came from an adult with an advanced solid tumor such as melanoma, head and neck, liver or kidney cancer. Both conserved end residues are part of each CDR3. Fields, in order: D gene, J gene, V gene, clone size, CDR3 DNA, CDR3 protein. The D gene is left open where the match is weak. Some rows mark clone size as missing; the rest say once, few, many or name a class of expanded clone.

d_gene: TRBD1; j_gene: TRBJ2-7; v_gene: TRBV27; abundance: -; CDR3nt: TGTGCCAGCAGTGTCGGGACAGGGGGAGGCTACGAGCAGTACTTC; CDR3aa: CASSVGTGGGYEQYF
d_gene: -; j_gene: TRBJ1-1; v_gene: TRBV6-5; abundance: -; CDR3nt: TGTGCCAGCAGCCCCACGATGGGGGGCCGTGGAGCTTTCTTT; CDR3aa: CASSPTMGGRGAFF
d_gene: -; j_gene: TRBJ2-7; v_gene: TRBV7-9; abundance: -; CDR3nt: TGTGCCAGCAGCTCTCCCGGGCTAGGGGTTCTCTCCTACGAGCAGTACTTC; CDR3aa: CASSSPGLGVLSYEQYF
d_gene: -; j_gene: TRBJ2-7; v_gene: TRBV7-9; abundance: -; CDR3nt: TGTGCCAGCAGCTTAGCGGGAGGTCCCTACGAGCAGTACTTC; CDR3aa: CASSLAGGPYEQYF
d_gene: TRBD2; j_gene: TRBJ2-1; v_gene: TRBV6-1; abundance: -; CDR3nt: TGTGCCAGCAGTGTGAGGACTAGCGGGAGGGCCGTCGATGAGCAGTTCTTC; CDR3aa: CASSVRTSGRAVDEQFF
d_gene: TRBD2; j_gene: TRBJ2-1; v_gene: TRBV2; abundance: -; CDR3nt: TGTGCCAGCAGGGTAGCGGGAGTCTTCTACAATGAGCAGTTCTTC; CDR3aa: CASRVAGVFYNEQFF
d_gene: -; j_gene: TRBJ2-1; v_gene: TRBV4-1; abundance: few; CDR3nt: TGCGCCAGCAGCCATACCGTCTACAATGAGCAGTTCTTC; CDR3aa: CASSHTVYNEQFF
d_gene: -; j_gene: TRBJ2-7; v_gene: TRBV28; abundance: -; CDR3nt: TGTGCCAGCAGCCCCAGGGTGGACGAGCAGTACTTC; CDR3aa: CASSPRVDEQYF
d_gene: -; j_gene: TRBJ1-2; v_gene: TRBV28; abundance: -; CDR3nt: TGTGCCAGCAGTTTGGCCAGCTCCTATGGCTACACCTTC; CDR3aa: CASSLASSYGYTF
d_gene: TRBD1; j_gene: TRBJ2-5; v_gene: TRBV2; abundance: once; CDR3nt: TGTGCCAGCAGTGAACACAGGGGGCAAGAGACCCAGTACTTC; CDR3aa: CASSEHRGQETQYF
d_gene: TRBD2; j_gene: TRBJ2-7; v_gene: TRBV5-4; abundance: -; CDR3nt: TGTGCCAGCAGGAGAGGACTAGCGGGATTCTACGAGCAGTACTTC; CDR3aa: CASRRGLAGFYEQYF
d_gene: TRBD2; j_gene: TRBJ2-3; v_gene: TRBV29-1; abundance: -; CDR3nt: TGCAGCGTTGAAGGACTAGCGGGGATACCCACAGATACGCAGTATTTT; CDR3aa: CSVEGLAGIPTDTQYF
d_gene: TRBD1; j_gene: TRBJ1-2; v_gene: TRBV5-1; abundance: -; CDR3nt: TGCGCCAGCAGCTCGACGGACAGGTATAACTATGGCTACACCTTC; CDR3aa: CASSSTDRYNYGYTF
d_gene: TRBD1; j_gene: TRBJ1-1; v_gene: TRBV7-9; abundance: -; CDR3nt: TGTGCCAGCAGTAGAGCAGGGGGTGCCATGAACACTGAAGCTTTCTTT; CDR3aa: CASSRAGGAMNTEAFF
d_gene: TRBD2; j_gene: TRBJ2-7; v_gene: TRBV11-2; abundance: -; CDR3nt: TGTGCCAGCAGCTGGACTAGCGGGAGTTACGAGCAGTACTTC; CDR3aa: CASSWTSGSYEQYF
d_gene: TRBD2; j_gene: TRBJ2-1; v_gene: TRBV25-1; abundance: -; CDR3nt: TGTGCCAGCAGTGATTTAGGACTAGCGGGAGGAAATGAGCAGTTCTTC; CDR3aa: CASSDLGLAGGNEQFF
d_gene: -; j_gene: TRBJ2-1; v_gene: TRBV9; abundance: -; CDR3nt: TGTGCCAGCAGCGTAGCTACAGGGATAGACAATGAGCAGTTCTTC; CDR3aa: CASSVATGIDNEQFF
d_gene: -; j_gene: TRBJ2-4; v_gene: TRBV7-9; abundance: -; CDR3nt: TGTGCCAGCAGCTTAAGCTCCCCCAAAAACATTCAGTACTTC; CDR3aa: CASSLSSPKNIQYF
d_gene: TRBD2; j_gene: TRBJ2-7; v_gene: TRBV9; abundance: -; CDR3nt: TGTGCCAGCAGCGCCGGGGGTCTTAGCGGGATGTACGAGCAGTACTTC; CDR3aa: CASSAGGLSGMYEQYF
d_gene: TRBD2; j_gene: TRBJ2-1; v_gene: TRBV11-2; abundance: -; CDR3nt: TGTGCCAGCAGCTTAAGGGAGGGGTACAATCATTATGAGCAGTTCTTC; CDR3aa: CASSLREGYNHYEQFF
d_gene: -; j_gene: TRBJ2-1; v_gene: TRBV5-6; abundance: -; CDR3nt: TGTGCCAGCAGCTTGGCCGGGCTGCCCGTGAGCTCCTACAATGAGCAGTTCTTC; CDR3aa: CASSLAGLPVSSYNEQFF
d_gene: -; j_gene: TRBJ1-4; v_gene: TRBV6-1; abundance: -; CDR3nt: TGTGCCAGCAGTGAAGTGCTTCCAAACGATAATGAAAAACTGTTTTTT; CDR3aa: CASSEVLPNDNEKLFF
d_gene: -; j_gene: TRBJ1-1; v_gene: TRBV6-1; abundance: -; CDR3nt: TGTGCCAGCAGTTATGGCATGAACACTGAAGCTTTCTTT; CDR3aa: CASSYGMNTEAFF
d_gene: -; j_gene: TRBJ1-5; v_gene: TRBV4-1; abundance: -; CDR3nt: TGCGCCAGCAGCCAACGGGGCAATCAGCCCCAGCATTTT; CDR3aa: CASSQRGNQPQHF
d_gene: -; j_gene: TRBJ2-7; v_gene: TRBV14; abundance: -; CDR3nt: TGTGCCAGCAGCCCATGGGCTACTAACCAATACGAGCAGTACTTC; CDR3aa: CASSPWATNQYEQYF
d_gene: TRBD2; j_gene: TRBJ2-7; v_gene: TRBV4-1; abundance: -; CDR3nt: TGCGCCAGCAGGCCGGGACTAGCGGGCCCGAGCTCCTACGAGCAGTACTTC; CDR3aa: CASRPGLAGPSSYEQYF
d_gene: -; j_gene: TRBJ1-2; v_gene: TRBV5-4; abundance: medium-sized; CDR3nt: TGTGCCAGCAGCTTGGACAGGACGGATGGCTACACCTTC; CDR3aa: CASSLDRTDGYTF
d_gene: -; j_gene: TRBJ1-4; v_gene: TRBV7-9; abundance: -; CDR3nt: TGTGCCAGCAGCCCAACGGCCTCAACTAATGAAAAACTGTTTTTT; CDR3aa: CASSPTASTNEKLFF
d_gene: TRBD1; j_gene: TRBJ2-2; v_gene: TRBV7-3; abundance: -; CDR3nt: TGTGCCAGCAGCACCGGGACAGGGGACACCGGGGAGCTGTTTTTT; CDR3aa: CASSTGTGDTGELFF
d_gene: TRBD1; j_gene: TRBJ2-5; v_gene: TRBV7-6; abundance: once; CDR3nt: TGTGCCAGCAGCGAAATGGGACAGTTGGAGACCCAGTACTTC; CDR3aa: CASSEMGQLETQYF
d_gene: -; j_gene: TRBJ2-6; v_gene: TRBV5-1; abundance: -; CDR3nt: TGCGCCAGCAGCTTGTGGGGCAGCCGCTCTGGGGCCAACGTCCTGACTTTC; CDR3aa: CASSLWGSRSGANVLTF
d_gene: -; j_gene: TRBJ1-1; v_gene: TRBV2; abundance: -; CDR3nt: TGTGCCAGCAGGGCAGGACAGTCAAACACTGAAGCTTTCTTT; CDR3aa: CASRAGQSNTEAFF
d_gene: TRBD1; j_gene: TRBJ2-7; v_gene: TRBV2; abundance: -; CDR3nt: TGTGCCAGCAGTGAAGGGGACAGGGGCTCCTACGAGCAGTACTTC; CDR3aa: CASSEGDRGSYEQYF
d_gene: -; j_gene: TRBJ1-2; v_gene: TRBV15; abundance: -; CDR3nt: TGTGCCACCAGCAGAGACAGGGGAGCGGACTATGGCTACACCTTC; CDR3aa: CATSRDRGADYGYTF
d_gene: -; j_gene: TRBJ2-7; v_gene: TRBV11-3; abundance: -; CDR3nt: TGTGCCAGCAGCTTAGAGCCGGGGGCGTCTGAGCAGTACTTC; CDR3aa: CASSLEPGASEQYF
d_gene: TRBD2; j_gene: TRBJ2-7; v_gene: TRBV28; abundance: -; CDR3nt: TGTGCCAGCAGCTATATCATTGGGCTAGCGGGAGTAATTTACGAGCAGTACTTC; CDR3aa: CASSYIIGLAGVIYEQYF
d_gene: -; j_gene: TRBJ2-1; v_gene: TRBV7-9; abundance: medium-sized; CDR3nt: TGTGCCAGCAGCTTCCGTGAGCAGTTCTTC; CDR3aa: CASSFREQFF
d_gene: -; j_gene: TRBJ1-2; v_gene: TRBV4-1; abundance: -; CDR3nt: TGCGCCAGCAGCCCTCGTGCCGGGGGCTACACCTTC; CDR3aa: CASSPRAGGYTF
d_gene: TRBD1; j_gene: TRBJ2-1; v_gene: TRBV5-4; abundance: -; CDR3nt: TGTGCCAGCAGCTTGGGGGGCAGGGGGAATGAGCAGTTCTTC; CDR3aa: CASSLGGRGNEQFF
d_gene: -; j_gene: TRBJ2-5; v_gene: TRBV6-1; abundance: -; CDR3nt: TGTGCCAGCAGTGAAGGACCGGGGGCCGGGACACAAGAGACCCAGTACTTC; CDR3aa: CASSEGPGAGTQETQYF
d_gene: -; j_gene: TRBJ2-4; v_gene: TRBV2; abundance: -; CDR3nt: TGTGCCAGCACGGGATTGCAGGGTAAAAACATTCAGTACTTC; CDR3aa: CASTGLQGKNIQYF
d_gene: TRBD1; j_gene: TRBJ1-2; v_gene: TRBV29-1; abundance: -; CDR3nt: TGCAGCGTTCCGACAGGGCGCGACTATGGCTACACCTTC; CDR3aa: CSVPTGRDYGYTF
d_gene: TRBD1; j_gene: TRBJ2-3; v_gene: TRBV7-6; abundance: -; CDR3nt: TGTGCCAGCAGCTTATCCCCCGGGACAGGGTACACAGATACGCAGTATTTT; CDR3aa: CASSLSPGTGYTDTQYF
d_gene: TRBD2; j_gene: TRBJ2-2; v_gene: TRBV19; abundance: -; CDR3nt: TGTGCCAGTTTAGCGGGAGCCACCGGGGAGCTGTTTTTT; CDR3aa: CASLAGATGELFF
d_gene: -; j_gene: TRBJ2-1; v_gene: TRBV7-9; abundance: few; CDR3nt: TGTGCCAGCAGCTCGTCCGGGACATATCCCAATGAGCAGTTCTTC; CDR3aa: CASSSSGTYPNEQFF
d_gene: TRBD1; j_gene: TRBJ2-7; v_gene: TRBV27; abundance: -; CDR3nt: TGTGCCAGCAGTTCAGTAAGACAGGGGCCCTACGAGCAGTACTTC; CDR3aa: CASSSVRQGPYEQYF
d_gene: -; j_gene: TRBJ2-2; v_gene: TRBV6-5; abundance: -; CDR3nt: TGTGCCAGCAGTTGGGGCGGGGAGCTGTTTTTT; CDR3aa: CASSWGGELFF
d_gene: -; j_gene: TRBJ1-5; v_gene: TRBV7-9; abundance: -; CDR3nt: TGTGCCAGCAGCCCTCAAACCGATCAGCCCCAGCATTTT; CDR3aa: CASSPQTDQPQHF
d_gene: -; j_gene: TRBJ2-1; v_gene: TRBV27; abundance: -; CDR3nt: TGTGCCAGCAGTTTATCGGCAGTGACGGGGGAGCAGTTCTTC; CDR3aa: CASSLSAVTGEQFF
d_gene: TRBD2; j_gene: TRBJ2-3; v_gene: TRBV7-2; abundance: -; CDR3nt: TGTGCCAGCAGCACCTTGATAGCGGGTCCCCCCGGGGCAGATACGCAGTATTTT; CDR3aa: CASSTLIAGPPGADTQYF
d_gene: -; j_gene: TRBJ2-1; v_gene: TRBV6-4; abundance: -; CDR3nt: TGTGCCAGCAGTGAGGGAGGCAATGAGCAGTTCTTC; CDR3aa: CASSEGGNEQFF
d_gene: -; j_gene: TRBJ1-6; v_gene: TRBV30; abundance: -; CDR3nt: TGTGCCTGGGCCCTCGGTGCTGGCAGCTCACCCCTCCACTTT; CDR3aa: CAWALGAGSSPLHF
d_gene: -; j_gene: TRBJ1-5; v_gene: TRBV7-9; abundance: -; CDR3nt: TGTGCCAGCAGCATCTCCGGGACCCCCCTGGAGCCCCAGCATTTT; CDR3aa: CASSISGTPLEPQHF
d_gene: -; j_gene: TRBJ2-1; v_gene: TRBV11-3; abundance: -; CDR3nt: TGTGCCAGCAGCTTAACCGGGAACAATGAGCAGTTCTTC; CDR3aa: CASSLTGNNEQFF
d_gene: TRBD2; j_gene: TRBJ2-1; v_gene: TRBV7-2; abundance: once; CDR3nt: TGTGCCAGCAGCTTAGCGGGGGAGACTAGCGGATACAATGAGCAGTTCTTC; CDR3aa: CASSLAGETSGYNEQFF
d_gene: -; j_gene: TRBJ2-7; v_gene: TRBV2; abundance: -; CDR3nt: TGTGCCAGCAGTACCTACCTTTACGAGCAGTACTTC; CDR3aa: CASSTYLYEQYF
d_gene: TRBD2; j_gene: TRBJ2-7; v_gene: TRBV4-1; abundance: once; CDR3nt: TGCGCCAGCAGCCAAGTTCCACTAGCGGAAACCTACGAGCAGTACTTC; CDR3aa: CASSQVPLAETYEQYF